Shown below are 27 T cell receptor beta chains from a single sample sequenced in a study of cytomegalovirus exposure and HLA in healthy donors. The primer mix had 60 Vbeta and 13 Jbeta primers. The assay was immunoSEQ multiplex PCR, and TCRdb's table has in-frame clones only and misses some. The data hold 100,000 to 150,000 clones, with 65% to 85% observed a single time. Specimen: PBMCs. The receptors were sampled from a woman aged 40 to 55 in good health and CMV-seronegative.

V and J are TRBV10-1 and TRBJ2-2, with 11 bases lining up with TRBD2. After removal of 2 bases from V and 1 base from J, the junction contained 6 bases not matched to a gene. This CDR3 has 18 amino acids. In germline, CDR1 is WNHNN, CDR2 SYGVQD (reference sequence). The DNA for the CDR3 is TGCGCCAGCAGTGAGGTGGGGACTAGCGGAATGAACACCGGGGAGCTGTTTTTT. The encoded protein is CASSEVGTSGMNTGELFF.

This chain joins TRBV27 and TRBJ2-1; the D is unclear. V shed 5 bases and J shed 0 bases, with 14 bases lying between them. The germline gives CDR1 MNHEY, CDR2 SMNVEV (reference sequence). This CDR3 spans 16 amino acids. The CDR3 reads CASSPTLPSSYNEQFF. The DNA for the CDR3 is TGTGCCAGCAGTCCTACCCTCCCAAGCTCCTACAATGAGCAGTTCTTC.

The chain couples TRBV27 to TRBJ2-2; 7 bases agree with TRBD2. V lost 4 bases to trimming and J lost 2 bases; unmatched junction nucleotides: 1. Germline V gene sequence: CDR1 MNHEY, CDR2 SMNVEV (reference sequence). The CDR3 is 14 amino acids. The CDR3 DNA sequence: TGTGCCAGCAGTTCGGGGGGAAACACCGGGGAGCTGTTTTTT. This gives the protein CASSSGGNTGELFF.

The gene calls are TRBV7-6 and TRBJ2-1, with 8 bases matching TRBD2. This CDR3 is 15 amino acids long. The ends lost 1 base at V and 5 bases at J; junction bases unmatched: 4. Germline CDR1 SGHVS, CDR2 FNYEAQ. The CDR3 loop reads CASSLGSGTHNEQFF. The CDR3, as DNA: TGTGCCAGCAGCTTAGGTAGCGGGACACACAATGAGCAGTTCTTC. The full variable domain, in which reference TRBV7-6 and TRBJ2-1 provide the parts outside the CDR3, is GAGVSQSPRYKVTKRGQDVALRCDPISGHVSLYWYRQALGQGPEFLTYFNYEAQQDKSGLPNDRFSAERPEGSISTLTIQRTEQRDSAMYRCASSLGSGTHNEQFFGPGTRLTVL.

This clone was detected a few times. The chain recombines TRBV9 with TRBJ2-1; 7 bases agree with TRBD1. After removal of 4 bases from V and 6 bases from J, the junction contained 7 bases not matched to a gene. The CDR3 is 14 residues long. CDR1 and CDR2 from the germline V gene are SGDLS and YYNGEE. This CDR3 is CASSPGGQVNEQFF. In nucleotides, the CDR3 is TGTGCCAGCAGCCCAGGAGGACAGGTCAATGAGCAGTTCTTC.

The V gene is TRBV5-1, the J gene TRBJ2-7, with D maybe TRBD1 (6 bases). The CDR3 has 15 residues. Trimming cost V 4 bases and J 3 bases, with 17 bases left between them. The germline V gene has CDR1 SGHRS and CDR2 YFSETQ. The CDR3 spells CASSRSSGRGYEQYF. CDR3 in DNA: TGCGCCAGCAGCCGTTCGTCGGGCAGGGGCTACGAGCAGTACTTC.

The rearrangement uses TRBV28 and TRBJ1-2; D uncertain. This CDR3 contains 13 residues. Germline CDR1 and CDR2: MDHEN and SYDVKM. The germline V and J ends were trimmed by 6 bases and 4 bases, with 12 bases remaining between them. The CDR3 DNA follows: TGTGCCAGCAGCCGCACAACCTTCTATGGCTACACCTTC. Protein sequence: CASSRTTFYGYTF.

The chain's CDR3 is CASGLITDTQYF. The DNA of the CDR3 is TGTGCCAGCGGACTTATCACAGATACGCAGTATTTT. This sequence joins TRBV4-2 and TRBJ2-3; maybe TRBD2 (5 bases). V was pared by 8 bases and J by 2 bases, with 8 bases between. This CDR3 contains 12 residues. The germline V gene encodes CDR1 LGHNA and CDR2 YNFKEQ.

V usage is TRBV7-9 and J usage is TRBJ1-1, with D unclear. Germline CDR1 reads SEHNR; CDR2 reads FQNEAQ (reference sequence). The CDR3 totals 13 residues. Trimming stripped 2 bases from V and 1 base from J, with 5 bases between. This CDR3 reads CASSLSRNTEAFF. In DNA, the CDR3 is TGTGCCAGCAGCTTAAGTAGGAACACTGAAGCTTTCTTT.

The genes are TRBV30 and TRBJ1-3; D is perhaps TRBD1 (5 bases). The V and J ends lost 2 bases and 0 bases respectively, with 11 bases between them. This CDR3 is 15 amino acids long. Germline V gene sequence: CDR1 GTSNPN, CDR2 SVGIG (reference sequence). The DNA for the CDR3 is TGTGCCTGGAGTCGGGACTCCGGCTCTGGAAACACCATATATTTT. This codes for CAWSRDSGSGNTIYF.

The chain employs TRBV18 and TRBJ1-1; a weak D match, TRBD1 (5 bases). From germline, CDR1 is KGHSH and CDR2 LQKENI. This CDR3 spans 11 amino acids. Trimming pared 6 bases from V and 4 bases from J, leaving 6 bases between. CDR3 in DNA: TGTGCCAGCTCCCAGGGCACTGAAGCTTTCTTT. It codes for CASSQGTEAFF.

The rearrangement uses TRBV12-1 and TRBJ2-4; TRBD2, the D gene given by the table, was not confirmed from the DNA. TRBV12-1 constitutes a pseudogene. This CDR3 has 18 residues. The CDR3 nucleotides are TGTGCCAGCAGCTTGGGGAGGCCCCGAACTCTAGCCAAAAACAGTCAGTACTTC. It codes for CASSLGRPRTLAKNSQYF.

This clone was seen only once. The CDR3 loop is CASSLPTGDTGNTIYF. The DNA of the CDR3 is TGTGCCAGCAGTTTACCCACAGGGGATACTGGAAACACCATATATTTT. The genes are TRBV28 and TRBJ1-3; 7 positions match TRBD1. CDR3 size: 16 residues. Trimming at V came to 2 bases and at J to 2 bases, leaving 6 bases not matched to a gene. Per the germline V gene, CDR1 is MDHEN and CDR2 is SYDVKM.

This chain joins TRBV28 and TRBJ2-7, with 9 nucleotides matching TRBD2. The CDR3 has 14 amino acids. The V gene end was trimmed by 5 bases and the J gene end by 5 bases; junction bases not matched to a gene: 7. Germline CDR1 and CDR2: MDHEN and SYDVKM. The CDR3 region is CASSKAGGWNEQYF. CDR3 DNA: TGTGCCAGCAGTAAAGCGGGAGGTTGGAACGAGCAGTACTTC.

The genes are TRBV7-3 and TRBJ1-2; D is perhaps TRBD1 (6 bases). CDR3 length equals 14 residues. Germline loops: CDR1 SGHTA, CDR2 FQGTGA. The V end was cut by 5 bases, the J end by 8 bases, with 18 bases between. The CDR3 region is CASSNGVTGAGYTF. CDR3 DNA sequence: TGTGCCAGCAGCAACGGGGTGACAGGCGCCGGCTACACCTTC. Full variable domain (missing parts from reference TRBV7-3 and TRBJ1-2): GAGVSQTPSNKVTEKGKYVELRCDPISGHTALYWYRQSLGQGPEFLIYFQGTGAADDSGLPNDRFFAVRPEGSVSTLKIQRTERGDSAVYLCASSNGVTGAGYTFGSGTRLTVV.

This clone was picked up a small number of times. The chain joins TRBV30 to TRBJ1-4; possible D gene TRBD1, 5 bases. Germline-derived CDR1 and CDR2 are GTSNPN and SVGIG (reference sequence). The CDR3 spans 13 residues. Between the trimmed V and J ends, which lost 4 bases and 4 bases, there was a span of 10 bases. The CDR3 sequence: CAWTRQINEKLFF. CDR3 nucleotides: TGTGCCTGGACCCGACAGATTAATGAAAAACTGTTTTTT.

This clone was counted once. This rearrangement joins TRBV7-8 to TRBJ2-3; possible D gene TRBD1, 6 bases. The CDR3 is 13 residues long. V dropped 3 bases and J dropped 14 bases, with 18 bases sitting between them. CDR1 SGHVS and CDR2 FQNEAQ come from the germline V gene. Here the CDR3 reads CASSFSVGARGYF. CDR3 DNA sequence: TGTGCCAGCAGCTTTAGTGTAGGGGCCAGGGGGTATTTT.

This chain connects TRBV19 to TRBJ1-5; 10 bases align to TRBD1. J gave up 5 bases and V 6 bases, and 1 base lay outside the gene matches. Germline CDR1 is LNHDA and CDR2 is SQIVND (reference sequence). This CDR3 is built from 13 residues. The CDR3 here is CASRGTGDQPQHF. In nucleotides, the CDR3 is TGTGCCAGTAGGGGGACAGGGGATCAGCCCCAGCATTTT.

This clone was seen just once. This rearrangement joins TRBV7-6 to TRBJ2-7; TRBD1 agrees at 8 bases. V was pared by 5 bases and J by 2 bases, with 8 bases of the junction left unmatched. This CDR3 region has 15 residues. Germline CDR1 and CDR2: SGHVS and FNYEAQ. CDR3 nucleotide sequence: TGTGCCAGCAGCACGGGGACAGGCGGGACCTACGAGCAGTACTTC. Translation: CASSTGTGGTYEQYF.

To note about this clone: This same CDR3 is encoded by further DNA sequences in the sample. V usage is TRBV28 and J usage is TRBJ2-7, with 7 bases aligning to TRBD1. This CDR3 is built from 12 residues. CDR1 and CDR2 (germline): MDHEN, SYDVKM. Trimming cost V 7 bases and J 3 bases; bases outside gene matches: 3. This CDR3 is CASMGQFYEQYF. The CDR3, as DNA: TGTGCCAGCATGGGACAGTTCTACGAGCAGTACTTC.

This sequence joins TRBV28 and TRBJ1-3; TRBD1 matches at 7 bases. Trimming took 4 bases from V and 3 from J; bases not matched to a gene: 3. The CDR3 extends over 14 amino acids. Germline V gene data show CDR1 as MDHEN and CDR2 as SYDVKM. The CDR3: CASSSQGGGNTIYF. CDR3 coding DNA: TGTGCCAGCAGTTCCCAGGGGGGTGGAAACACCATATATTTT. Combining the CDR3 with reference TRBV28 and TRBJ1-3 gives the whole variable domain DVKVTQSSRYLVKRTGEKVFLECVQDMDHENMFWYRQDPGLGLRLIYFSYDVKMKEKGDIPEGYSVSREKKERFSLILESASTNQTSMYLCASSSQGGGNTIYFGEGSWLTVV.

This rearrangement joins TRBV27 to TRBJ1-4, with 8 bases identical to TRBD1. Losses at the gene ends were 6 bases for V and 4 bases for J; bases not matched to a gene: 4. The CDR3 has 14 amino acids. Looked up from germline, CDR1 is MNHEY and CDR2 is SMNVEV (reference sequence). The CDR3 here is CASSRDRNNEKLFF. CDR3 in DNA: TGTGCCAGCAGCCGGGACAGGAATAATGAAAAACTGTTTTTT.

The rearrangement links TRBV6-6 to TRBJ2-1, with D possibly being TRBD2 (5 bases). V was clipped by 7 bases and J by 7 bases, with 14 bases between them. Per germline, CDR1 MNHNY and CDR2 SVGAGI (reference sequence). The CDR3 spans 13 residues. The CDR3 loop is CASNAGHGNEQFF. The DNA of the CDR3 is TGTGCCAGCAACGCGGGTCACGGGAATGAGCAGTTCTTC.

The rearrangement joins TRBV4-2 to TRBJ2-1, with TRBD2 matching 10 bases. CDR3 length: 13 residues. Germline trimming cut 4 bases from V and 6 bases from J; bases unmatched to any gene: 0. The germline V gene has CDR1 LGHNA and CDR2 YNFKEQ. This CDR3 is CASSRLAGNEQFF. CDR3 DNA sequence: TGTGCCAGCAGCCGACTAGCGGGCAATGAGCAGTTCTTC.

The chain uses TRBV18 and TRBJ2-7; the match to TRBD2 covers 12 bases. This CDR3 contains 18 residues. V lost 3 bases to trimming and J lost 2 bases; unmatched junction nucleotides: 11. The V gene's germline CDR1 is KGHSH and CDR2 LQKENI. The CDR3 protein is CASSPQTPGLAGPYEQYF. For the CDR3, the DNA is TGTGCCAGCTCACCTCAAACACCGGGACTAGCGGGCCCCTACGAGCAGTACTTC. The full variable domain, with the rest looked up from reference TRBV18 and TRBJ2-7, is NAGVMQNPRHLVRRRGQEARLRCSPMKGHSHVYWYRQLPEEGLKFMVYLQKENIIDESGMPKERFSAEFPKEGPSILRIQQVVRGDSAAYFCASSPQTPGLAGPYEQYFGPGTRLTVT.

This chain links TRBV10-3 with TRBJ2-2; the match to TRBD1 covers 8 bases. CDR1 is ENHRY and CDR2 is SYGVKD in the germline V gene. CDR3 length: 12 amino acids. V was clipped by 8 bases and J by 5 bases; unmatched bases: 1. This CDR3 reads CAIRTGTGELFF. CDR3 nucleotide sequence: TGTGCCATCCGGACAGGGACCGGGGAGCTGTTTTTT.

The chain couples TRBV27 to TRBJ2-7, with 7 bases fitting TRBD2. Germline V lookup: CDR1 MNHEY, CDR2 SMNVEV (reference sequence). The CDR3 spans 17 residues. V lost 0 bases and J lost 9; bases outside the gene matches: 17. CDR3 nucleotide sequence: TGTGCCAGCAGTTTATCGATACTGGGGGGGGTCAATTCTGGGCAGTACTTC. It is translated as CASSLSILGGVNSGQYF.